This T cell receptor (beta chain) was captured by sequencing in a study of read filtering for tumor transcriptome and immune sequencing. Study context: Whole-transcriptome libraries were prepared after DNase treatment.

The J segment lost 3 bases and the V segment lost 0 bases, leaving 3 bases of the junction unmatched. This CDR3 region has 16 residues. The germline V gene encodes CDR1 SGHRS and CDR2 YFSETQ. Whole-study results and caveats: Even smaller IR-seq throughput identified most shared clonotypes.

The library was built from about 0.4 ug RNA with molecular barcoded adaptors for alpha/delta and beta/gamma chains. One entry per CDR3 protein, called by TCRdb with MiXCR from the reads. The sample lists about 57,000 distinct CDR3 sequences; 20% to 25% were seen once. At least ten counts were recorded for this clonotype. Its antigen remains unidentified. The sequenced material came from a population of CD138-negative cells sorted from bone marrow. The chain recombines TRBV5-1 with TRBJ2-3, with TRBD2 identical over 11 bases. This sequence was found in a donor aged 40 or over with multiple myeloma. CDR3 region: CASSLATSGGTDTQYF. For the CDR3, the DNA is TGCGCCAGCAGCTTGGCCACTAGCGGGGGTACAGATACGCAGTATTTT.